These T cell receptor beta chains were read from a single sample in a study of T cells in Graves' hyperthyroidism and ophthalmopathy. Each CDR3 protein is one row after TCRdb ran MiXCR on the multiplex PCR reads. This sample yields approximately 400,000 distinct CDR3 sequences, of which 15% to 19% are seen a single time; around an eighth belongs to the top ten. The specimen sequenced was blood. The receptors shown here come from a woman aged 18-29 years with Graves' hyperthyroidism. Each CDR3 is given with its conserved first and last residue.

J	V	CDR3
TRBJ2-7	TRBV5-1	CASSSRGQGSEQYF
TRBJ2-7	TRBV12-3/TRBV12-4	CASRLSPSSYEQYF
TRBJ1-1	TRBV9	CASSVAIDTEAFF
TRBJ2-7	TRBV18	CASSFSYPSGPVSYEQYF
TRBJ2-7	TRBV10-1	CASSQALSGTSSYEQYF
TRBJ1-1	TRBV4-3	CASSQVAGRNTEAFF
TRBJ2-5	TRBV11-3	CASSLEGGGQEAQYF
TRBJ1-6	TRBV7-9	CASSEPGTANSPLHF
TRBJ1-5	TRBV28	CASSFAEPQHF
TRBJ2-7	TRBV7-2	CASSPGTRIYEQYF
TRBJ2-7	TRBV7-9	CASSFSGLAANEQYF
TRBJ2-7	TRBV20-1	CSARGAGTSGVTPYEQYF
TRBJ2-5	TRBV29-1	CSVSLAGGQYF
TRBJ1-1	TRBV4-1	CASSQEVPKGGVGEAFF
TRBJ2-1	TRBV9	CASSVGSGRANEQFF
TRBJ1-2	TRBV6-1	CASTWTGNYGYTF
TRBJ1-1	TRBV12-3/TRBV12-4	CASSLYIDRIKAFF
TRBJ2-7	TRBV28	CASSSPAEQGFGEQYF
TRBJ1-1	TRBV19	CASSIGGSTEAFF
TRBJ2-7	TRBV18	CASSPQRLAGGEQYF
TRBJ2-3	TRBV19	CASSMGAGRTDTQYF
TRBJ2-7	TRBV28	CASRTRSSYEQYF
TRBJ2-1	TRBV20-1	CSAGLAGNNEQFF
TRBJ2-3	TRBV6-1	CASSEGLAPQYF
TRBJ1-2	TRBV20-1	CSTSDGLGYTF
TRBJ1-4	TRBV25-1	CASSESRVEQGNEKLFF
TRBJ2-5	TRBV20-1	CSAIFRTGRQETQYF
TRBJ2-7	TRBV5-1	CASSLTGGTGEQYF
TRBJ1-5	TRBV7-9	CASSVGPGRNQPQHF
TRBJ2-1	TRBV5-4	CASSSRPGTGTNNEQFF
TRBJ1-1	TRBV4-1	CASSQVESTEAFF
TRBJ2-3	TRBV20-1	CSARTGDTQYF
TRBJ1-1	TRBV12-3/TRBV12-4	CASSPPVGGTEAFF
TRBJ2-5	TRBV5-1	CASSCILAGVTRETQYF
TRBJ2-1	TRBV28	CASSSDEQFF
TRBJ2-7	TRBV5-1	CASSFRPGTYEQYF
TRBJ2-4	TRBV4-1	CASSQDPGRQNIQYF
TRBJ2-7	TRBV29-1	CSVGEGWRKEQYF
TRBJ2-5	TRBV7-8	CASSHWRAGDTQETQYF
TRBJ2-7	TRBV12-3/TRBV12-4	CASSFRGDLGFTSGSYEQYF
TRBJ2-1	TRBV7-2	CASRLPVYNEQFF
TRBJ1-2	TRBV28	CASSFNRMGDSQLRGYTF
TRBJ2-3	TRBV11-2	CASSLEGTGGPDTQYF
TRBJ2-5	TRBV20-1	CSASEDRVLASGLVFWETQYF
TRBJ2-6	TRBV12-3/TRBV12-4	CASAKRAGTPGANVLTF
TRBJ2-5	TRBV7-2	CASSRVGTGGLDETQYF
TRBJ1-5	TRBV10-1	CARGTGEDNQPQHF
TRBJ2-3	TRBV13	CASSPREVSTDTQYF
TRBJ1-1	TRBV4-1	CASSQRRGTGEVEAFF
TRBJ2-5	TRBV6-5	CASSYSTAYGDQETQYF
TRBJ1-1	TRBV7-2	CASSFRSRETEAFF
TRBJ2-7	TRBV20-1	CSAPDAWTNPYEQYF
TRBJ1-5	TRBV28	CASSPAGGMGNQPQHF
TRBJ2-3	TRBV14	CASSQGTTLGDTQYF